This TCR beta chain originates from a study of radiation and T cells in renal cell carcinoma. At the level of the study: Nephrectomy followed 15 Gy stereotactic body radiation by 4 weeks.

Time point in this sample: blood 2 weeks post-SBRT. Treatment reported: 15 Gy SBRT to primary tumor, nephrectomy 4 weeks later. Serial blood draws occurred at baseline and 2 and 4 weeks post-SBRT. V was trimmed by 6 bases and J by 5 bases, leaving 13 bases between them. The CDR3 loop spans 13 amino acids. Germline CDR1 and CDR2: LNHDA and SQIVND (reference sequence). Assay used: immunoSEQ multiplex PCR; TCRdb lists only in-frame clones, some missing. The profile shows approximately 61,000 clones, around 76% of them singletons. This clonotype was obtained from a man in his fifties or sixties with renal cell carcinoma. The source material was blood, sampled from a patient whose treatment included radiotherapy and nephrectomy. The chain is built from TRBV19 and TRBJ1-1; D uncertain. CDR3 sequence reads: CASSGSDGTEAFF. The CDR3 DNA reads TGTGCCAGTAGCGGATCGGACGGGACTGAAGCTTTCTTT.